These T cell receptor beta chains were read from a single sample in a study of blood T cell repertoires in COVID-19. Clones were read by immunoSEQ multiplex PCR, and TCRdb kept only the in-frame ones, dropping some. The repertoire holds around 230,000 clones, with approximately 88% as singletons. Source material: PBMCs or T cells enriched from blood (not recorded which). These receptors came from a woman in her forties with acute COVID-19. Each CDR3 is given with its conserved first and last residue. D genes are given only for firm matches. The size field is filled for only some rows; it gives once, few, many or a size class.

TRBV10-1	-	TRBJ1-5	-	CATMGDRHCQPQHF	TGCGCCACCATGGGAGACAGGCACTGTCAGCCCCAGCATTTT
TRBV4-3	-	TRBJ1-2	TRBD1	CASSQVGTGYDGYTF	TGCGCCAGCAGCCAAGTTGGGACAGGGTATGATGGCTACACCTTC
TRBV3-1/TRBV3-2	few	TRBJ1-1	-	CASSQRPRAEAFF	TGTGCCAGCAGCCAACGTCCCAGGGCTGAAGCTTTCTTT
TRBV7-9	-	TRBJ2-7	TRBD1	CASSLSAGQGGYEQYF	TGTGCCAGCAGCCTGTCGGCTGGACAGGGAGGCTACGAGCAGTACTTC
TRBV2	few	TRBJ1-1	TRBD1	CANPGQGETEAFF	TGTGCCAACCCCGGACAGGGGGAAACTGAAGCTTTCTTT
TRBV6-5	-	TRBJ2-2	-	CASTERGYGELFF	TGTGCCAGCACCGAAAGGGGGTACGGGGAGCTGTTTTTT
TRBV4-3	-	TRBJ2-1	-	CASGRGVGYEQFF	TGCGCTAGCGGTCGGGGAGTTGGGTATGAGCAGTTCTTC
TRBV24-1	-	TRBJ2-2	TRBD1	CATGTGGTGELFF	TGTGCCACCGGGACAGGGGGCACCGGGGAGCTGTTTTTT
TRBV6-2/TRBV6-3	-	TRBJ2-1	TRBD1	CASRPQGVPYPREFF	TGTGCCAGCAGACCTCAGGGGGTCCCGTACCCTCGAGAGTTCTTC
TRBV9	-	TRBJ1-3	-	CASSDRASGNTIYF	TGTGCCAGCAGCGACAGGGCTTCTGGAAACACCATATATTTT
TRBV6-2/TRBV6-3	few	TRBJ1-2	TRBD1	CASSYRGRQGYGYTF	TGTGCCAGCAGTTACCGTGGAAGACAGGGGTATGGCTACACCTTC
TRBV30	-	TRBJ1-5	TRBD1	CAWSARAPDRGHRGNQPQHF	TGTGCCTGGAGTGCTCGTGCCCCCGACAGGGGACATCGGGGAAATCAGCCCCAGCATTTT
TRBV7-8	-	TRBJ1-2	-	CASSFRGGLAYTF	TGTGCCAGCAGCTTCCGCGGGGGTCTCGCCTACACCTTC
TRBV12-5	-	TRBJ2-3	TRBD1	CASGLDRGDTQYF	TGTGCTAGTGGTTTGGACAGGGGAGATACGCAGTATTTT
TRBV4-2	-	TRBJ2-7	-	CASSRAGLGYEQYF	TGTGCCAGCAGCCGGGCGGGACTGGGATACGAGCAGTACTTC
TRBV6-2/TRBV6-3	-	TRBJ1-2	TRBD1	CASSYGTGLYNYGYTF	TGTGCCAGCAGTTACGGGACAGGACTCTATAACTATGGCTACACCTTC
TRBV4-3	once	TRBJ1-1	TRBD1	CASSRDRGTEAFF	TGCGCCAGCAGCCGAGACAGGGGCACTGAAGCTTTCTTT
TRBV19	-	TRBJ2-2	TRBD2	CASSIRGGTGELFF	TGTGCCAGTAGTATCCGCGGGGGAACCGGGGAGCTGTTTTTT
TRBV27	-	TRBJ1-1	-	CASSPFRVTEAFF	TGTGCCAGCAGCCCCTTCAGGGTGACTGAAGCTTTCTTT
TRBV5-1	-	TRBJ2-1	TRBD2	CASSSLAGGGLGNEQFF	TGCGCCAGCAGCAGCCTAGCGGGGGGCGGCCTCGGCAATGAGCAGTTCTTC
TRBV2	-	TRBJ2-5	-	CASTEQETQYF	TGTGCCAGCACGGAGCAAGAGACCCAGTACTTC
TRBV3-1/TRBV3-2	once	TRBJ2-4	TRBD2	CASSPGWREGAKNIQYF	TGTGCCAGCAGCCCCGGTTGGCGGGAGGGTGCCAAAAACATTCAGTACTTC
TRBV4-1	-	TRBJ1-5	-	CASSQDGAGDSNQPQHF	TGCGCCAGCAGCCAAGATGGGGCAGGGGACAGCAATCAGCCCCAGCATTTT
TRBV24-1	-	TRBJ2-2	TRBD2	CATSGRGSPNTGELFF	TGTGCCACCAGTGGCCGCGGGAGCCCGAACACCGGGGAGCTGTTTTTT
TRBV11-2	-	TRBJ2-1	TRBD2	CASSFQLAGYNEQFF	TGTGCCAGCAGCTTCCAACTAGCGGGGTACAATGAGCAGTTCTTC
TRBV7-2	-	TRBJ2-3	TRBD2	CASSSLAGGSTDTQYF	TGTGCCAGCAGCTCCCTCGCCGGGGGGAGCACAGATACGCAGTATTTT
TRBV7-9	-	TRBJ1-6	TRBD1	CASSLIQGVESPLHF	TGTGCCAGCAGCTTAATACAGGGGGTAGAATCACCCCTCCACTTT
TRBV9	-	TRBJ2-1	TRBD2	CASSVGDGRSSYNEQFF	TGTGCCAGCAGCGTAGGTGACGGGAGGAGCTCCTACAATGAGCAGTTCTTC
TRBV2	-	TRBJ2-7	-	CASSEGGLLSYEQYF	TGTGCCAGCAGTGAAGGGGGGCTTTTATCCTACGAGCAGTACTTC
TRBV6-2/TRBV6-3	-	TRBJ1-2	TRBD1	CASSLDRAAGYTF	TGTGCCAGCAGTCTAGACAGGGCGGCTGGCTACACCTTC
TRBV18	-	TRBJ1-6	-	CASSPGGRNSPLHF	TGTGCCAGCTCACCAGGGGGGAGGAATTCACCCCTCCACTTT
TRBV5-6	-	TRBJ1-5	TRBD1	CASSDRGSGNQPQHF	TGTGCCAGCAGCGACAGGGGTTCTGGCAATCAGCCCCAGCATTTT
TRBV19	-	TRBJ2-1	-	CASNQGRGDEQFF	TGTGCCAGTAACCAGGGGAGGGGGGATGAGCAGTTCTTC
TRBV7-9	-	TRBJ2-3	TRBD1	CASSSADRALTDTQYF	TGTGCCAGCAGCTCAGCGGACAGGGCTCTCACAGATACGCAGTATTTT
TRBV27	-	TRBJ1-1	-	CASSSRGALLPEAFF	TGTGCCAGCAGTTCGCGGGGGGCTTTACTCCCTGAAGCTTTCTTT
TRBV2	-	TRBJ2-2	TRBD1	CASRNRGDTGELFF	TGTGCCAGCAGGAACAGGGGGGACACCGGGGAGCTGTTTTTT
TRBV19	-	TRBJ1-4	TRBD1	CASSIPRTGGSSSTNEKLFF	TGTGCCAGTAGTATACCCAGGACAGGGGGCTCGTCGTCAACTAATGAAAAACTGTTTTTT